This TCR beta chain was identified in a study of siplizumab effects on memory and regulatory T cells. The study's findings and limits: Naive T cells appeared more varied than memory cells and looked like key alloresponse contributors. Naive-or-memory phenotypes were unassignable for roughly 75-95% of proliferating CD4+ or CD8+ clones.

CDR1 is MNHNS, CDR2 SASEGT, per germline. The CDR3 runs to 15 residues. The V segment lost 3 bases and the J segment 0 bases; nucleotides outside the gene matches: 3. Concerning this clone: Its antigen is not identified.

Some 9.7 x 10^4 TCR templates were assayed per sample. Libraries were prepared by immunoSEQ multiplex PCR; TCRdb keeps only in-frame clonotypes and omits some of them. Here the sample spans about 50,000 clones, roughly 87% being singletons. This receptor was taken from a human donor in good health. Material for sequencing was naive CD8+ T cells sorted from blood. V and J are TRBV6-1 and TRBJ1-1, with TRBD1 matching over 8 bases. CDR3 nucleotide sequence: TGTGCCAGCAGTGATGGGACAGGCATGAACACTGAAGCTTTCTTT. This sequence encodes CASSDGTGMNTEAFF.